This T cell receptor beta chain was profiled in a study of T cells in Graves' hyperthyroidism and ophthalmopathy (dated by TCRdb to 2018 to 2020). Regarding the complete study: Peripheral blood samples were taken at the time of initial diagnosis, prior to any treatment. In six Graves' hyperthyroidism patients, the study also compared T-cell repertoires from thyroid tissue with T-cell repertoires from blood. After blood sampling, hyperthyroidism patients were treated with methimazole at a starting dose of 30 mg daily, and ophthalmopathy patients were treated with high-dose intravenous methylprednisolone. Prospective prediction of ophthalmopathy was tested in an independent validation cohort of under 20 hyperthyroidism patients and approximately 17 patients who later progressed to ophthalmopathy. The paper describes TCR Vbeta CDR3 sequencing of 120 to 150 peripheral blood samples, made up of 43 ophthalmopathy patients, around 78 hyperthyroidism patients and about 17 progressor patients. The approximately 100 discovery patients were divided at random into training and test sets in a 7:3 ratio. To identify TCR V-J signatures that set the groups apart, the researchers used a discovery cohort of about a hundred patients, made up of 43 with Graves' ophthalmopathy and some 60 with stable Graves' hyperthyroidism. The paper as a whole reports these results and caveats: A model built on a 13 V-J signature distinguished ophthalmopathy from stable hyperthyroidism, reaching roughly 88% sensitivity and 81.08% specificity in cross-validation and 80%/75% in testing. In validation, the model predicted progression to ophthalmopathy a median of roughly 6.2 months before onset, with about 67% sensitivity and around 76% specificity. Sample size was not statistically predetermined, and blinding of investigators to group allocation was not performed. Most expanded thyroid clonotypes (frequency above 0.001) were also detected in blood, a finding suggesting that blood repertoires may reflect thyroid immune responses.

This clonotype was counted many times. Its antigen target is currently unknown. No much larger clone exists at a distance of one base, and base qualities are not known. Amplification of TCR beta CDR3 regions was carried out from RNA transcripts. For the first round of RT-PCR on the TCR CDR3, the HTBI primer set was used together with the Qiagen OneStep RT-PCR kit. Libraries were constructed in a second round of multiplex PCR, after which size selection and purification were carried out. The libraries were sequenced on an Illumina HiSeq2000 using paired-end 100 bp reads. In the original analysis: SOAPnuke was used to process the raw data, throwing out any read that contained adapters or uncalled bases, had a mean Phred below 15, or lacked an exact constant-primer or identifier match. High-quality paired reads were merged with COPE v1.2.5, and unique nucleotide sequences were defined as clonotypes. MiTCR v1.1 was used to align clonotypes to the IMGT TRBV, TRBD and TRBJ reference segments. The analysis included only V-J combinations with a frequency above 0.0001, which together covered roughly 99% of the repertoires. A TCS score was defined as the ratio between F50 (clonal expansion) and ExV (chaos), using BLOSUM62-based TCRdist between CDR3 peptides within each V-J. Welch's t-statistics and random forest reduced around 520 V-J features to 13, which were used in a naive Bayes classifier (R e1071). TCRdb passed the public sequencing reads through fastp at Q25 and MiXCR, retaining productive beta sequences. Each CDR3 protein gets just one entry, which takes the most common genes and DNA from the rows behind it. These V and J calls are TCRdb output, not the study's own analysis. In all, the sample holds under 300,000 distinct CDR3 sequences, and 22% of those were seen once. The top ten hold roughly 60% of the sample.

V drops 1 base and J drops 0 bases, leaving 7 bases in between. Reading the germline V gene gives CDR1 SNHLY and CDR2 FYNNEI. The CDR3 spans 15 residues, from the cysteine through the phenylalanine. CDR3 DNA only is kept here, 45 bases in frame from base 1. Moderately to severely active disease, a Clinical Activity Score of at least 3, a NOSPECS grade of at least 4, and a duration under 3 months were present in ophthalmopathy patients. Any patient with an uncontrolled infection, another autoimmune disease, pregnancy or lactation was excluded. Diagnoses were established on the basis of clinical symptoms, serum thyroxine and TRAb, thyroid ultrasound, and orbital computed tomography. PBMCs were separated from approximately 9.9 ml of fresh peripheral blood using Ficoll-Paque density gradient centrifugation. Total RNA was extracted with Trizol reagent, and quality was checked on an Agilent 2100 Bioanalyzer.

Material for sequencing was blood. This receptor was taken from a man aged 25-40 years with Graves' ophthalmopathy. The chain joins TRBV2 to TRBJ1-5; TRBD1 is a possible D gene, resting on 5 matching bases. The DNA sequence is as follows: TGTGCCAGCAGTGAAGAGACAGCTAGCAATCAGCCCCAGCATTTT. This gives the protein CASSEETASNQPQHF.